The 24 T cell receptor beta chains below were found in one sample sequenced in a study of T cells in Graves' hyperthyroidism and ophthalmopathy. Using RNA transcripts as the source, TCR beta CDR3 regions were amplified. HTBI primers were employed in a first-round RT-PCR of the TCR CDR3. Each CDR3 protein gets one entry after TCRdb re-called the multiplex PCR reads with MiXCR. This sample has tens of thousands of distinct CDR3 sequences, with roughly 56% found just once. The sample comprised peripheral blood or thyroid tissue (not recorded which). These TCRs come from a man aged 18-30 years with Graves' hyperthyroidism.

This clonotype was detected many times. This chain connects TRBV7-2 to TRBJ2-7, with a weak D call TRBD2 (6 bases). The germline CDR1 and CDR2 sequences are SGHTA and FQGNSA. Trimming removed 2 bases at V and 3 bases at J, with 14 bases between. This CDR3 contains 15 residues. Here the CDR3 reads CASSLLAALDYEQYF. The CDR3 nucleotides read TGTGCCAGCAGCTTATTAGCGGCCCTGGACTACGAGCAGTACTTC. The variable domain in full, with the rest retrieved from reference TRBV7-2 and TRBJ2-7, is GAGVSQSPSNKVTEKGKDVELRCDPISGHTALYWYRQSLGQGLEFLIYFQGNSAPDKSGLPSDRFSAERTGGSVSTLTIQRTQQEDSAVYLCASSLLAALDYEQYFGPGTRLTVT.

This clonotype has a count of ten or more. The chain carries TRBV5-1 and TRBJ1-5, with D hard to call. V was cut by 3 bases and J by 1 base, with 8 bases left in between. This CDR3 is built from 14 residues. Looked up from germline, CDR1 is SGHRS and CDR2 is YFSETQ. The CDR3 is CASSSGGSNQPQHF. The CDR3 coding sequence is TGCGCCAGCAGCTCCGGTGGAAGCAATCAGCCCCAGCATTTT.

V gene TRBV5-5 combines with J gene TRBJ2-5; 14 bases agree with TRBD2. V was pared by 4 bases and J by 5 bases, with 10 bases of the junction left unmatched. The CDR3 has 17 amino acids. Germline loops: CDR1 SGHKS, CDR2 YYEKEE (reference sequence). CDR3 amino acids: CASSPGTSGSRRETQYF. The CDR3 DNA follows: TGTGCCAGCAGCCCAGGGACTAGCGGGAGCCGACGGGAGACCCAGTACTTC.

The chain has TRBV29-1 and TRBJ2-7; 10 positions agree with TRBD1. This CDR3 spans 14 amino acids. Germline lookup yields CDR1 SQVTM and CDR2 ANQGSEA. Trimming cost V 6 bases and J 2 bases; bases outside gene matches: 7. In nucleotides, the CDR3 is TGCAGCGTGAGGCCCGGGACAGGGGCCTACGAGCAGTACTTC. Its protein is CSVRPGTGAYEQYF.

V and J are TRBV2 and TRBJ1-5; 9 bases line up with TRBD1. Germline loops: CDR1 SNHLY, CDR2 FYNNEI. This CDR3 spans 15 amino acids. Trimming at V came to 7 bases and at J to 6 bases, leaving 10 bases not matched to a gene. CDR3 DNA sequence: TGTGCCAGCAAGACCGGGACAGGGAACAGTCAGCCCCAGCATTTT. Protein product: CASKTGTGNSQPQHF.

The sample holds one count of this clonotype. V gene TRBV6-5 combines with J gene TRBJ2-7, with D perhaps TRBD1 (5 bases). Germline CDR1 reads MNHEY; CDR2 reads SVGAGI. V lost 11 bases, J lost 5 bases, and 22 bases lay in between. CDR3 length: 14 amino acids. The CDR3 sequence is CAAQGSAGANEQYF. CDR3 nucleotide sequence: TGTGCCGCCCAAGGTTCGGCTGGGGCCAACGAGCAGTACTTC.

In regard to this clonotype: A much larger clone lies a single base off, so this may be a read error. The rearrangement joins TRBV7-2 to TRBJ2-3; D possibly uses TRBD1 or TRBD2 (6 bases each). Germline CDR1 and CDR2: SGHTA and FQGNSA. This CDR3 is built from 14 residues. V shed 7 bases and J shed 3 bases, with 14 bases lying between them. CDR3 coding DNA: TGTACCAGCAAAGGGGGGAGGTTAACAGATACGCAGTATTTT. This translates into CTSKGGRLTDTQYF. Combining the CDR3 with reference TRBV7-2 and TRBJ2-3 gives the whole variable domain GAGVSQSPSNKVTEKGKDVELRCDPISGHTALYWYRQSLGQGLEFLIYFQGNSAPDKSGLPSDRFSAERTGGSVSTLTIQRTQQEDSAVYLCTSKGGRLTDTQYFGPGTRLTVL.

This clonotype has at least ten counts. V is TRBV29-1 and J is TRBJ2-7; D gene uncertain. The V and J ends lost 4 bases and 3 bases respectively, with 7 bases between them. CDR1 SQVTM and CDR2 ANQGSEA come from the germline V gene. The CDR3 runs to 11 residues. Here the CDR3 reads CSVVRSYEQYF. The CDR3 coding sequence is TGCAGCGTTGTCAGGAGCTACGAGCAGTACTTC.

This clonotype showed up many times. The rearrangement links TRBV28 to TRBJ1-1; 7 nucleotides align to TRBD1. Trimming took 4 bases from V and 6 from J; bases not matched to a gene: 8. Germline V gives CDR1 MDHEN, CDR2 SYDVKM. The CDR3 has 14 residues. DNA for the CDR3: TGTGCCAGCAGTTGGCGGGACAGCTTTTCTGAAGCTTTCTTT. The encoded protein is CASSWRDSFSEAFF.

V and J are TRBV20-1 and TRBJ2-7; D is ambiguous. This CDR3 spans 12 amino acids. The V and J ends lost 4 bases and 0 bases respectively, with 7 bases between them. Germline V lookup: CDR1 DFQATT, CDR2 SNEGSKA (reference sequence). The CDR3 sequence is CSAMGFSYEQYF. CDR3 DNA sequence: TGCAGTGCTATGGGCTTCTCCTACGAGCAGTACTTC.

Comment on this clonotype: A read error is likely, as this CDR3 ends without the conserved phenylalanine or tryptophan. The chain couples TRBV20-1 to TRBJ2-3, with D perhaps matching TRBD2 (6 bases). This CDR3 is built from 17 residues. The germline V and J ends were trimmed by 2 bases and 4 bases, with 22 bases remaining between them. Germline V gene lookup returns CDR1 DFQATT and CDR2 SNEGSKA (reference sequence). The CDR3: CSARWALPVWEADTQYL. The CDR3 nucleotides are TGCAGTGCTAGATGGGCCCTTCCAGTATGGGAGGCAGATACGCAGTATCTT.

The rearrangement uses TRBV13 and TRBJ1-4; D is uncertain. The CDR3 extends over 13 amino acids. Between the trimmed V and J ends, which lost 4 bases and 8 bases, there was a span of 11 bases. Germline assignment: CDR1 PRHDT and CDR2 FYEKMQ (reference sequence). CDR3 sequence (DNA): TGTGCCAGCAGCTCCCGAGGGAACGAAAAACTGTTTTTT. Its translation is CASSSRGNEKLFF.

This clonotype was recorded many times. The CDR3 bases are TGTGCCAGCAGCAAAGGGACAGGGACAGATACGCAGTATTTT. Translating it yields CASSKGTGTDTQYF. This chain links TRBV9 with TRBJ2-3; 9 nucleotides align to TRBD1. V was clipped by 4 bases and J by 3 bases; unmatched bases: 3. This CDR3 contains 14 residues. Germline V gives CDR1 SGDLS, CDR2 YYNGEE. Supplemented by reference TRBV9 and TRBJ2-3, the full variable domain reads DSGVTQTPKHLITATGQRVTLRCSPRSGDLSVYWYQQSLDQGLQFLIQYYNGEERAKGNILERFSAQQFPDLHSELNLSSLELGDSALYFCASSKGTGTDTQYFGPGTRLTVL.

This clonotype was counted at least ten times. This chain uses TRBV4-3 with TRBJ2-7, with TRBD1 matching over 7 bases. The CDR3 totals 16 residues. V was pared by 0 bases and J by 2 bases, with 7 bases of the junction left unmatched. CDR1 is LGHNA and CDR2 is YSLEER in the germline V gene. CDR3 sequence: CASSQEDGQAPYEQYF. DNA of the CDR3: TGCGCCAGCAGCCAAGAAGATGGACAGGCTCCCTACGAGCAGTACTTC.

This clonotype showed up many times. The V and J genes are TRBV29-1 and TRBJ2-5; tentatively, D is TRBD1 (6 bases). Trimming cost V 0 bases and J 2 bases, with 16 bases left between them. Germline CDR1 reads SQVTM; CDR2 reads ANQGSEA. The length of the CDR3 is 16 residues. CDR3 amino acids: CSVEDLADQGQETQYF. For the CDR3, the DNA is TGCAGCGTTGAAGATCTGGCAGATCAGGGGCAAGAGACCCAGTACTTC.

This chain joins TRBV20-1 and TRBJ2-7; unclear D gene. The CDR3 is 12 amino acids. Germline CDR1 and CDR2: DFQATT and SNEGSKA (reference sequence). Trimming shortened V by 5 bases and J by 0 bases, and 8 bases separated the two germline ends. The CDR3 sequence is CSAARTSYEQYF. The CDR3 DNA is TGCAGTGCTGCCAGGACCTCCTACGAGCAGTACTTC.

In its sample, this clonotype ranks as medium-sized. This rearrangement joins TRBV7-2 to TRBJ2-2; 7 bases fit TRBD1. With V trimmed by 5 bases and J by 4 bases, 7 bases remained unmatched. This CDR3 is 15 amino acids long. Per germline, CDR1 SGHTA and CDR2 FQGNSA. This CDR3 reads CASSPNRGGTGELFF. CDR3 coding DNA: TGTGCCAGCAGCCCCAACAGGGGTGGCACCGGGGAGCTGTTTTTT.

The V call is TRBV25-1, the J call TRBJ1-4, with TRBD1 as a possible D gene (5 bases). The V end was cut by 6 bases, the J end by 8 bases, with 19 bases between. In germline, CDR1 is MGHDK, CDR2 SYGVNS. CDR3 length: 15 residues. The CDR3 region is CASSRLAGLEEKLFF. The CDR3 DNA reads TGTGCCAGCAGCCGATTAGCAGGGTTAGAGGAAAAACTGTTTTTT.

Regarding this clonotype: Given a much more abundant clone one base away, this may be a read error. The CDR3 carries no conserved terminal phenylalanine or tryptophan, so it likely arises from a read error. This chain joins TRBV7-9 and TRBJ1-4; no clear D gene. This CDR3 is 15 amino acids long. Germline assignment: CDR1 SEHNR and CDR2 FQNEAQ (reference sequence). V lost 6 bases to trimming and J lost 4 bases, with 15 bases between them. The DNA of the CDR3 is TGTGCCAGCAGTCCCCGGGGAGTCTATAATGAAAAACTGTTTTCT. This codes for CASSPRGVYNEKLFS.

This clonotype was seen many times. CDR3 region: CASRWDRGTYEQYF. As DNA, the CDR3 is TGTGCCAGCAGGTGGGACAGGGGCACCTACGAGCAGTACTTC. The gene calls are TRBV28 and TRBJ2-7, with 10 bases matching TRBD1. Germline assignment: CDR1 MDHEN and CDR2 SYDVKM. The CDR3 consists of 14 residues. The junction had 4 bases not matched to a gene; V was cut back by 6 bases and J by 2 bases.

The rearrangement links TRBV29-1 to TRBJ2-5; D could derive from TRBD1 or TRBD2 (5 bases each). This CDR3 contains 12 residues. Germline CDR1 reads SQVTM; CDR2 reads ANQGSEA. V lost 4 bases, J lost 5 bases, and 11 bases lay in between. CDR3 nucleotides: TGCAGCGTTGGCAGGGAGTCGGAGACCCAGTACTTC. Translating it yields CSVGRESETQYF.

The V call is TRBV2, the J call TRBJ1-5; no clear D. Germline CDR1 SNHLY, CDR2 FYNNEI. The ends were cut back, 0 bases at V and 4 bases at J, with 7 bases in the middle. The CDR3 is 14 residues long. Here the CDR3 reads CASSEARRNQPQHF. The CDR3 region has the DNA TGTGCCAGCAGTGAAGCAAGGAGGAATCAGCCCCAGCATTTT. Using reference TRBV2 and TRBJ1-5 for the parts outside the CDR3, the full variable domain is EPEVTQTPSHQVTQMGQEVILRCVPISNHLYFYWYRQILGQKVEFLVSFYNNEISEKSEIFDDQFSVERPDGSNFTLKIRSTKLEDSAMYFCASSEARRNQPQHFGDGTRLSIL.

On this clonotype itself: No conserved phenylalanine or tryptophan is present at the end of the CDR3, so a read error is the likely explanation. The J gene is TRBJ1-2, the V gene TRBV5-6; TRBD1 is a possible D gene (5 bases). The germline V and J ends were trimmed by 5 bases and 4 bases, with 15 bases remaining between them. Per the germline V gene, CDR1 is SGHDT and CDR2 is YYEEEE. The CDR3 spans 14 residues. The CDR3 reads CASSPRGGPYGYTL. CDR3 nucleotides: TGTGCCAGCAGTCCCCGGGGGGGACCCTATGGCTACACCCTC.

This clonotype was counted a few times. This chain connects TRBV20-1 to TRBJ2-5, with D maybe TRBD1 (5 bases). V lost 5 bases, J lost 4 bases, and 14 bases lay in between. CDR1 is DFQATT, CDR2 SNEGSKA, per germline (reference sequence). The CDR3 covers 13 residues. The CDR3, as DNA: TGCAGTGCTTACTCCCAGGGTTTAGAGACCCAGTACTTC. It is translated as CSAYSQGLETQYF.